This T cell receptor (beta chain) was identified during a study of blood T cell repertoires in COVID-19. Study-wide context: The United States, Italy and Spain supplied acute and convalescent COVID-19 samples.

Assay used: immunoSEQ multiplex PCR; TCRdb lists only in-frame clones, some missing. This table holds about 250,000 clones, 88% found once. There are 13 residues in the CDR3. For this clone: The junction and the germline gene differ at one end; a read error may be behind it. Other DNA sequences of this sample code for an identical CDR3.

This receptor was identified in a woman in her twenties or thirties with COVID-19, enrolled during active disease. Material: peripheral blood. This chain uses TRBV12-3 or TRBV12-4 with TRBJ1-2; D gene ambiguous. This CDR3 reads CASSPVHSYGYTF. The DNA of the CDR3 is TGTGCCAGCAGCCCGGTCCATAGCTATGGCTACACTTTC.